The 4 T cell receptor beta chains presented below share a single source sample, sequenced in a study of read filtering for tumor transcriptome and immune sequencing. Molecular barcoded adaptors covering alpha/delta and beta/gamma chains were used on around 370 ng RNA. TCRdb redid the calling of the reads with MiXCR, one entry per CDR3 protein. The table has around 35,000 distinct CDR3 sequences, roughly an eighth seen once; the top ten hold roughly 40%. The sample consisted of a population of CD138-negative cells sorted from bone marrow. These receptors were obtained from a donor aged 40 or older with multiple myeloma.

This clonotype was counted many times. This sequence joins TRBV9 and TRBJ2-1; 7 positions match TRBD2. There are 15 residues in the CDR3. V was pared by 0 bases and J by 7 bases, with 7 bases of the junction left unmatched. From germline, CDR1 is SGDLS and CDR2 YYNGEE. DNA for the CDR3: TGTGCCAGCAGCGTAGTCCCCCAGGGAGGGAATGAGCAGTTCTTC. As protein: CASSVVPQGGNEQFF.

This clonotype was picked up many times. The CDR3 reads CSAIRPSREQYF. In DNA form, the CDR3 reads TGCAGTGCCATCAGGCCATCTCGCGAGCAGTACTTC. The chain carries TRBV20-1 and TRBJ2-7; D gene ambiguous. The CDR3 covers 12 residues. The germline gives CDR1 DFQATT, CDR2 SNEGSKA (reference sequence). V gave up 6 bases and J gave up 6 bases, with 15 bases separating them.

This clonotype was detected ten times or more. The V gene is TRBV15, the J gene TRBJ1-4, with D possibly TRBD1 on 5 matching bases. Trimming removed 0 bases at V and 5 bases at J, with 10 bases between. CDR3 length equals 15 residues. Germline lookup yields CDR1 LNHNV and CDR2 YYDKDF (reference sequence). The CDR3 is CATSRDGRGNEKLFF. DNA of the CDR3: TGTGCCACCAGCAGAGACGGGCGGGGGAATGAAAAACTGTTTTTT. The full variable domain, with the rest looked up from reference TRBV15 and TRBJ1-4, is DAMVIQNPRYQVTQFGKPVTLSCSQTLNHNVMYWYQQKSSQAPKLLFHYYDKDFNNEADTPDNFQSRRPNTSFCFLDIRSPGLGDTAMYLCATSRDGRGNEKLFFGSGTQLSVL.

This clonotype was seen a handful of times. A read error is possible here, since a much larger clone lies one base away. The chain joins TRBV20-1 to TRBJ2-5; D ambiguous. CDR3 length: 13 amino acids. Trimming removed 7 bases at V and 4 bases at J, with 16 bases between. Germline V gives CDR1 DFQATT, CDR2 SNEGSKA (reference sequence). CDR3 nucleotide sequence: TGCAGTGGCCCTCCGGTCGGACGAGAGACCCAGTACTTC. Its translation is CSGPPVGRETQYF.